This TCR beta chain was identified in a study of T cell responses to AZD1222 COVID-19 vaccine. Study-wide points: There were mostly white British donors and more females than males, and clonal diversity was possibly underestimated. Seropositive at baseline were only a handful of AZD1222 recipients. Per reports, nearly half of all spike-specific TCRs target regions that are unmutated in variants. When two AZD1222 doses had been given, Spike-specific TCR breadth and depth rose.

Trimming left V 3 bases short and J 0 bases short, with 7 bases between. Germline V gene data show CDR1 as KGHDR and CDR2 as SFDVKD. The CDR3 runs to 15 residues. Produced via immunoSEQ multiplex PCR; TCRdb's table is partial and in-frame only. This table has around 150,000 clones, 65% to 90% appearing once. About this clone itself: What it binds is unknown.

The chain carries TRBV24-1 and TRBJ1-4; the D gene is possibly TRBD1 (5 bases). Sequencing was performed on peripheral blood, taken 28 days after the second dose of the MenACWY control vaccine. This TCR was sampled from an adult who received the MenACWY meningococcal vaccine as a control. The CDR3, as DNA: TGTGCCACCAGTGATGGGGCCGCAACTAATGAAAAACTGTTTTTT. Translated: CATSDGAATNEKLFF.